This T cell receptor (beta chain) is drawn from a study of T-cell memory formation after mild COVID-19. Study context: TCR clusters were largely donor specific. Whole-study findings and limits: Proof of SARS-CoV-2 specificity was absent for the second-wave clones that crested on day 37.

To note about this clonotype: Its specificity is not known.

TCRdb analysed the 5' RACE reads with MiXCR anew, one entry per CDR3 protein. The table has about 280,000 distinct CDR3 sequences, 8% to 10% seen once. CDR3 size: 13 residues. Germline V gives CDR1 DFQATT, CDR2 SNEGSKA (reference sequence). The ends were cut back, 5 bases at V and 2 bases at J, with 13 bases in the middle. This TCR derives from a man aged 18-30 years who had mild COVID-19 (a few samples of this study predate the infection). Cell type and time point are not known. What was sequenced was PBMCs or a T cell subset sorted from them (not recorded which). The chain links TRBV20-1 to TRBJ2-7; TRBD2 might be the D (5 bases). CDR3 region: CSARRTETYEQYF. CDR3 nucleotides: TGCAGTGCTCGGAGGACCGAAACCTACGAGCAGTACTTC.